A single sample is the source of the 30 T cell receptor beta chains below, sequenced in a study of T cells in Graves' hyperthyroidism and ophthalmopathy. Using RNA transcripts as the source, TCR beta CDR3 regions were amplified. An initial round of RT-PCR targeting the TCR CDR3 relied on the HTBI primer set. TCRdb ran MiXCR on the multiplex PCR reads and lists one entry per CDR3 protein. This table holds over 650,000 distinct CDR3 sequences, roughly 46% found once. Sequences were obtained from peripheral blood or thyroid tissue (not recorded which). The receptors stem from an adult man with Graves' disease, either hyperthyroidism or ophthalmopathy (not recorded which).

The chain is built from TRBV28 and TRBJ2-5, with D maybe TRBD1 (6 bases). The assigned J gene may be wrong: the sequence end matches TRBJ2-7 better. This CDR3 comprises 14 residues. CDR1 and CDR2 from the germline V gene are MDHEN and SYDVKM. The CDR3, as DNA: TGTGCCAGCAGCGGAACGGGACACTCCTACGAGCAGTACTTC. Residues: CASSGTGHSYEQYF.

This clonotype occurred a few times. This chain links TRBV7-2 with TRBJ1-5; 11 bases line up with TRBD1. From germline, CDR1 is SGHTA and CDR2 FQGNSA. The CDR3 contains 15 residues. Losses at the gene ends were 3 bases for V and 6 bases for J; bases not matched to a gene: 4. CDR3 loop: CASSLIGTGGQPQHF. Here the CDR3 DNA reads TGTGCCAGCAGCTTGATCGGGACAGGGGGTCAGCCCCAGCATTTT.

This clonotype was observed many times. This chain links TRBV20-1 with TRBJ2-7, with D perhaps being TRBD1 or TRBD2 (5 bases each). There are 14 residues in the CDR3. The germline V gene encodes CDR1 DFQATT and CDR2 SNEGSKA (reference sequence). Trimming removed 3 bases from V and 0 bases from J, with 12 bases in between. In DNA, the CDR3 is TGCAGTGCTAGGGGGGTCCTTCACTCCTACGAGCAGTACTTC. Translation: CSARGVLHSYEQYF.

This chain joins TRBV29-1 and TRBJ1-5, with D possibly matching TRBD1 (6 bases). Germline values: CDR1 SQVTM, CDR2 ANQGSEA. The CDR3 has 14 residues. Trimming pared 5 bases from V and 0 bases from J, leaving 11 bases between. CDR3 loop: CSVRRGDSNQPQHF. CDR3 sequence (DNA): TGCAGCGTTAGGAGGGGGGATAGCAATCAGCCCCAGCATTTT.

This clonotype was seen only a few times. The chain is built from TRBV5-1 and TRBJ2-5; TRBD1 aligns across 7 bases. With V trimmed by 4 bases and J by 7 bases, 10 bases remained unmatched. The germline V gene has CDR1 SGHRS and CDR2 YFSETQ. The CDR3 sequence is 14 residues long. The CDR3 protein is CASSLGQNRGTQYF. Here the CDR3 DNA reads TGCGCCAGCAGCCTGGGACAGAATCGGGGGACCCAGTACTTC.

The rearrangement links TRBV9 to TRBJ2-5; D tentatively reads TRBD1 or TRBD2 (5 bases each). V was clipped by 4 bases and J by 5 bases, with 18 bases between them. Germline V lookup: CDR1 SGDLS, CDR2 YYNGEE. The CDR3 is 15 amino acids. Here the CDR3 reads CASSSIGAAGETQYF. The CDR3 nucleotides are TGTGCCAGCAGCTCGATCGGGGCGGCAGGGGAGACCCAGTACTTC.

This chain links TRBV12-3 or TRBV12-4 with TRBJ1-5; D is uncertain. This CDR3 has 14 residues. V gave up 3 bases and J gave up 5 bases, with 11 bases separating them. DNA of the CDR3: TGTGCCAGCAGTTTGAGACCTAGGGATCAGCCCCAGCATTTT. It is translated as CASSLRPRDQPQHF.

In DNA, the CDR3 is TGTGCCAGCAGCTTGACACCCACGGGGGACACCATATATTTT. This encodes CASSLTPTGDTIYF. V is TRBV11-1 and J is TRBJ1-3; possible D gene TRBD1, 5 bases. The V end was cut by 3 bases, the J end by 8 bases, with 14 bases between. Per germline, CDR1 SGHAT and CDR2 FQDESV (reference sequence). This CDR3 comprises 14 residues.

As DNA, the CDR3 is TGTGCCAGTTGCGCAAGGACGGGCGGACAGCCCCAGCATTTT. This encodes CASCARTGGQPQHF. This rearrangement joins TRBV19 to TRBJ1-5; D not certain. The ends were cut back, 8 bases at V and 7 bases at J, with 18 bases in the middle. The CDR3 has 14 amino acids. Germline V gene lookup returns CDR1 LNHDA and CDR2 SQIVND (reference sequence).

This clonotype was detected ten times or more. At one end, the junction sequence differs from germline, possibly due to a read error. The chain is built from TRBV24-1 and TRBJ1-5, with D uncertain. CDR3 length: 15 residues. From germline, CDR1 is KGHDR and CDR2 SFDVKD. As DNA, the CDR3 is TGTGCCACCAGTGATGCGACGGGCCCAAATCAACCCCAGCATTTT. Its protein product is CATSDATGPNQPQHF.

A note on this clonotype: Since a much larger clone is just one base distant, this may be a read error. The chain joins TRBV2 to TRBJ1-6; D is unresolved. The CDR3 is 13 amino acids. Germline V lookup: CDR1 SNHLY, CDR2 FYNNEI. The CDR3 nucleotides are TGTCCCAGCAGTTACATCTGGGATTCACCCCTCCACTTT. This encodes CPSSYIWDSPLHF.

As to this clonotype: A much larger clone lies a single base off, so this may be a read error. The chain joins TRBV24-1 to TRBJ1-3; D is perhaps TRBD1 (6 bases). CDR1 and CDR2 from the germline V gene are KGHDR and SFDVKD. This CDR3 comprises 15 residues. Trimming shortened V by 5 bases and J by 4 bases, and 14 bases separated the two germline ends. CDR3 protein: CATSGGGSSGNTIYF. The CDR3 DNA sequence: TGTGCCACCAGTGGAGGGGGATCCTCCGGAAACACCATATATTTT.

The table lists this clonotype with a count of one. The CDR3 nucleotides read TGTGCCAGCAGCACCCCCGGGAACTACGAGCAGTACTTC. Protein: CASSTPGNYEQYF. V gene TRBV7-8 combines with J gene TRBJ2-7, with a tentative D call TRBD2 (5 bases). Germline loops: CDR1 SGHVS, CDR2 FQNEAQ. V lost 5 bases and J 3 bases, leaving 11 bases between the germline ends. This CDR3 contains 13 residues.

V usage is TRBV7-9 and J usage is TRBJ1-2; D call uncertain. Deletions cut 5 bases from V and 7 bases from J, with 11 bases between. The CDR3 totals 12 residues. Per the germline V gene, CDR1 is SEHNR and CDR2 is FQNEAQ (reference sequence). Here the CDR3 reads CASSLGPRGYTF. For the CDR3, the DNA is TGTGCCAGCAGCCTTGGACCACGTGGCTACACCTTC.

This clonotype was detected many times. The CDR3 nucleotides read TGTGCCACCGCCGGGGGACGGGAGAACTATGGCTACACCTTC. Protein product: CATAGGRENYGYTF. The V call is TRBV24-1, the J call TRBJ1-2; tentatively, D is TRBD1 (5 bases). Germline V gene lookup returns CDR1 KGHDR and CDR2 SFDVKD. Trimming cost V 9 bases and J 2 bases, with 15 bases left between them. The CDR3 length is 14 residues.

This clonotype occurred a few times. The chain recombines TRBV12-3 or TRBV12-4 with TRBJ1-1; D is possibly TRBD1 (6 bases). V lost 1 base and J lost 9, with 9 bases in between. CDR3 length: 12 residues. CDR3 region: CASSLEGTKAFF. CDR3 DNA sequence: TGTGCCAGCAGTTTAGAGGGGACAAAAGCTTTCTTT.

This clonotype was counted ten times or more. V gene TRBV10-3 combines with J gene TRBJ2-7; 8 bases line up with TRBD1. The V gene end was trimmed by 3 bases and the J gene end by 3 bases; junction bases not matched to a gene: 4. The CDR3 covers 14 residues. The germline CDR1 and CDR2 sequences are ENHRY and SYGVKD. The CDR3 DNA follows: TGTGCCATCAGTGACCCGACAGGGGACTACGAGCAGTACTTC. Encoded protein: CAISDPTGDYEQYF.

Note on this clonotype: This may come from a read error, since a much larger clone is one base off. The V and J genes are TRBV7-6 and TRBJ2-7; 10 bases are shared with TRBD1. The CDR3 runs 14 residues. V shed 5 bases, J shed 5 bases, and the junction held 6 bases outside the gene matches. Germline CDR1 is SGHVS and CDR2 is FNYEAQ. The DNA for the CDR3 is TGTGCCAGCAGCCAGGGACAGGGGACGAACGAGCAGTACTTC. Its translation: CASSQGQGTNEQYF.

About this clonotype: At one end the junction does not follow the germline gene, possibly because of a read error. This rearrangement joins TRBV10-3 to TRBJ2-7, with 8 bases aligning to TRBD2. The CDR3 consists of 15 residues. Germline values: CDR1 ENHRY, CDR2 SYGVKD. CDR3 in amino acids: CASSYLGLVNYEQYF. Here the CDR3 DNA reads TGTGCCAGCAGTTACCTGGGACTAGTCAACTACGAGCAGTACTTC.

The chain recombines TRBV13 with TRBJ2-5; possibly TRBD2 for D (6 bases). Trimming removed 2 bases from V and 0 bases from J, with 10 bases in between. Germline V gene lookup returns CDR1 PRHDT and CDR2 FYEKMQ (reference sequence). The CDR3 has 15 residues. The CDR3 DNA is TGTGCCAGCAGCTTAAGGCCGGGGGACCAAGAGACCCAGTACTTC. Protein: CASSLRPGDQETQYF.

This chain links TRBV6-6 with TRBJ2-2; no firm D call. Germline lookup yields CDR1 MNHNY and CDR2 SVGAGI (reference sequence). The CDR3 covers 14 residues. V lost 6 bases and J 2 bases, leaving 10 bases between the germline ends. The CDR3 bases are TGTGCCAGCAGGACGCAGTCCAACACCGGGGAGCTGTTTTTT. Translating gives CASRTQSNTGELFF.

Concerning this clonotype itself: A junction boundary mismatches the germline segment, possibly from a read error. V usage is TRBV6-5 and J usage is TRBJ1-1; D is undetermined. Germline V gene sequence: CDR1 MNHEY, CDR2 SVGAGI. This CDR3 has 14 residues. CDR3 DNA sequence: TGTGCCATCAGTTACTGGCAGCAGAACACTGAAGCTTTCTTT. Its translation: CAISYWQQNTEAFF.

This clonotype has at least ten counts. The chain recombines TRBV14 with TRBJ1-6, with 9 positions matching TRBD1. Germline trimming cut 1 base from V and 8 bases from J; bases unmatched to any gene: 9. The CDR3 totals 17 residues. Per germline, CDR1 SGHDN and CDR2 FVKESK. CDR3 sequence reads: CASSQVGTGLSHSPLHF. DNA for the CDR3: TGTGCCAGCAGCCAAGTGGGGACAGGGCTCTCCCATTCACCCCTCCACTTT.

The chain recombines TRBV12-3 or TRBV12-4 with TRBJ1-2; maybe TRBD1 (6 bases). Trimming removed 3 bases at V and 2 bases at J, with 10 bases between. The CDR3 sequence is 14 residues long. CDR3 coding DNA: TGTGCCAGCAGTTTGGGGACACTGAACTATGGCTACACCTTC. This gives the protein CASSLGTLNYGYTF.

This sequence joins TRBV12-3 or TRBV12-4 and TRBJ1-1; 8 bases are shared with TRBD1. Losses at the gene ends were 8 bases for V and 3 bases for J; bases not matched to a gene: 17. This CDR3 has 17 residues. DNA for the CDR3: TGTGCCAGCTCGGGGGGCGGGACAGGTAACCTAGACACTGAAGCTTTCTTT. Protein: CASSGGGTGNLDTEAFF.

V and J are TRBV7-2 and TRBJ2-5; a weak D match, TRBD2 (6 bases). The CDR3 extends over 16 amino acids. The V and J ends lost 5 bases and 1 base respectively, with 17 bases between them. Germline V CDR1 and CDR2: SGHTA, FQGNSA. In DNA form, the CDR3 reads TGTGCCAGCAGCCTAAGCACCGGGACTCGCCAAGAGACCCAGTACTTC. This sequence encodes CASSLSTGTRQETQYF.

The sample holds one count of this clonotype. V and J are TRBV7-8 and TRBJ2-7; no clear D gene. Germline CDR1 SGHVS, CDR2 FQNEAQ. The CDR3 consists of 16 residues. The V and J ends lost 4 bases and 1 base respectively, with 17 bases between them. CDR3 DNA sequence: TGTGCCAGCAGCTGGAAAGGCGAATCCGAATCCTACGAGCAGTACTTC. Encoded protein: CASSWKGESESYEQYF.

This clonotype occurred many times. This sequence joins TRBV2 and TRBJ2-5; weak D call: TRBD1 (6 bases). Germline V gives CDR1 SNHLY, CDR2 FYNNEI. The CDR3 totals 14 residues. The V end was cut by 4 bases, the J end by 4 bases, with 13 bases between. CDR3 protein: CASSVWGQGETQYF. In nucleotides, the CDR3 is TGTGCCAGCAGTGTTTGGGGGCAGGGAGAGACCCAGTACTTC.

This clonotype was counted at least ten times. This chain joins TRBV25-1 and TRBJ1-1; D is unresolved. The CDR3 covers 13 residues. Trimming cost V 2 bases and J 1 base, with 5 bases left between them. Germline values: CDR1 MGHDK, CDR2 SYGVNS. The CDR3 protein is CASSEEGNTEAFF. The CDR3 coding sequence is TGTGCCAGCAGTGAAGAGGGGAACACTGAAGCTTTCTTT.

The chain uses TRBV25-1 and TRBJ1-3; 7 bases map to TRBD1. The CDR3 runs to 14 residues. The V segment lost 8 bases and the J segment 2 bases; nucleotides outside the gene matches: 6. The germline CDR1 and CDR2 sequences are MGHDK and SYGVNS. The CDR3 DNA sequence: TGTGCCAGCTCGACAGGGCCAACTGGAAACACCATATATTTT. Protein product: CASSTGPTGNTIYF.